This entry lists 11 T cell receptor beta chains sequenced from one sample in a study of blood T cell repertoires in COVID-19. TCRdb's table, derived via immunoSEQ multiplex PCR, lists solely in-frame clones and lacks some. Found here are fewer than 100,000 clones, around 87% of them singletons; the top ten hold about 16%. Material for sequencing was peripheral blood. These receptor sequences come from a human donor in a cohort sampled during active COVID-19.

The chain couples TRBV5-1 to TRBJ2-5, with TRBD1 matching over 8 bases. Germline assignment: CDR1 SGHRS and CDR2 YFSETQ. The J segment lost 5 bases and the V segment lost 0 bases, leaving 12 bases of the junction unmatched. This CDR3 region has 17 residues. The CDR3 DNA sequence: TGCGCCAGCAGCTTGGGTTTTCGGACAGGGAGCCCCGAGACCCAGTACTTC. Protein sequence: CASSLGFRTGSPETQYF. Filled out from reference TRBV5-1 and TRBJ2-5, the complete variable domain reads KAGVTQTPRYLIKTRGQQVTLSCSPISGHRSVSWYQQTPGQGLQFLFEYFSETQRNKGNFPGRFSGRQFSNSRSEMNVSTLELGDSALYLCASSLGFRTGSPETQYFGPGTRLLVL.

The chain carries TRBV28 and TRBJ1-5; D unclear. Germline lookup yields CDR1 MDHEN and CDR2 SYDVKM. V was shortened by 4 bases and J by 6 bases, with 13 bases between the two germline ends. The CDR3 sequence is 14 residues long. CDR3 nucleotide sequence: TGTGCCAGCAGTTCCGCTGGGGAGTCTCAGCCCCAGCATTTT. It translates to CASSSAGESQPQHF.

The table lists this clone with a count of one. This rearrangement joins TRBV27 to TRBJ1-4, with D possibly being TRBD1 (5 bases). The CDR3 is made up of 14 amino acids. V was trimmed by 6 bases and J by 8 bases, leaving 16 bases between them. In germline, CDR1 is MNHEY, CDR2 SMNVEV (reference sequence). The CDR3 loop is CASRVAGTQEKLFF. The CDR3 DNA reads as TGTGCCAGCAGGGTGGCCGGGACTCAGGAAAAACTGTTTTTT. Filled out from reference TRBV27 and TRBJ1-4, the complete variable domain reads EAQVTQNPRYLITVTGKKLTVTCSQNMNHEYMSWYRQDPGLGLRQIYYSMNVEVTDKGDVPEGYKVSRKEKRNFPLILESPSPNQTSLYFCASRVAGTQEKLFFGSGTQLSVL.

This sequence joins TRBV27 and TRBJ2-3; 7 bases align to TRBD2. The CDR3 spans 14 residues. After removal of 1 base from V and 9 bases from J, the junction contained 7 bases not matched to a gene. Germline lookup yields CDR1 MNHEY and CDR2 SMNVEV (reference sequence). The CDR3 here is CASSLWTSLNTQYF. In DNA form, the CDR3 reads TGTGCCAGCAGTTTATGGACTAGTCTTAACACGCAGTATTTT.

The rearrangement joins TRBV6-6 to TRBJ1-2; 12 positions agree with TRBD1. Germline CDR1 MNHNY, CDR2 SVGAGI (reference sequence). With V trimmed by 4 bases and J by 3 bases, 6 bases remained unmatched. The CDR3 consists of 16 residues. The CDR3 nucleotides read TGTGCCAGCAGTTTGGGACAGGGGGCGCGAGACTATGGCTACACCTTC. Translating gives CASSLGQGARDYGYTF.

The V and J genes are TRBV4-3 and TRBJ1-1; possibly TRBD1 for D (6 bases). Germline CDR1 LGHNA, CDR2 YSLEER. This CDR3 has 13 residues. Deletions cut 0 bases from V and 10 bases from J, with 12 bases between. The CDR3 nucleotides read TGCGCCAGCAGCCAAGATAGGCAACAGGGAGCTTTCTTT. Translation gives CASSQDRQQGAFF.

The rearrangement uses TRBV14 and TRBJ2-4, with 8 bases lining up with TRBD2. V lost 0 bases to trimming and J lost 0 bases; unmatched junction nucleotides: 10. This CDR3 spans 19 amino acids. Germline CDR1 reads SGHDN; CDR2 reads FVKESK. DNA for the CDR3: TGTGCCAGCAGCCAAGAGGGGGCTAGCGGGTTTATAGCCAAAAACATTCAGTACTTC. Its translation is CASSQEGASGFIAKNIQYF.

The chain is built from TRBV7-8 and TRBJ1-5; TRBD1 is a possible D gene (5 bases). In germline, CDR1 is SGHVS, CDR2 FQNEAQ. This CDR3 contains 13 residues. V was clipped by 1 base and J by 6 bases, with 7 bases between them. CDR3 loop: CASSLGGGQPQHF. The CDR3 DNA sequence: TGTGCCAGCAGCTTAGGGGGGGGTCAGCCCCAGCATTTT.

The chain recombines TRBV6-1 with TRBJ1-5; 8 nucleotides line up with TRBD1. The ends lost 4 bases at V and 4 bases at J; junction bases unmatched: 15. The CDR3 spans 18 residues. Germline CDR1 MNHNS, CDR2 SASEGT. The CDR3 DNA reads TGTGCCAGCAGTGCTGGGACAGGACTGCGGGCACCAAATCAGCCCCAGCATTTT. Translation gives CASSAGTGLRAPNQPQHF.

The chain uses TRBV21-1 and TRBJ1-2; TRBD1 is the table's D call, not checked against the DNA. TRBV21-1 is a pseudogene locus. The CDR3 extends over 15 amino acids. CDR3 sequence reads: CASSKVTGGTRGYTF. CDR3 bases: TGTGCCAGCAGCAAAGTGACAGGGGGCACTAGGGGCTACACCTTC.

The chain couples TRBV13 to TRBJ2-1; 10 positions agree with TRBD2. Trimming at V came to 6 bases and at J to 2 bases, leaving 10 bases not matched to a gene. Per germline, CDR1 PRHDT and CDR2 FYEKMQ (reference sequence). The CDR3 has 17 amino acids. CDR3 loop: CASRGTPSGGAYNEQFF. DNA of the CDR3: TGTGCCAGCAGAGGAACCCCAAGCGGGGGGGCCTACAATGAGCAGTTCTTC.